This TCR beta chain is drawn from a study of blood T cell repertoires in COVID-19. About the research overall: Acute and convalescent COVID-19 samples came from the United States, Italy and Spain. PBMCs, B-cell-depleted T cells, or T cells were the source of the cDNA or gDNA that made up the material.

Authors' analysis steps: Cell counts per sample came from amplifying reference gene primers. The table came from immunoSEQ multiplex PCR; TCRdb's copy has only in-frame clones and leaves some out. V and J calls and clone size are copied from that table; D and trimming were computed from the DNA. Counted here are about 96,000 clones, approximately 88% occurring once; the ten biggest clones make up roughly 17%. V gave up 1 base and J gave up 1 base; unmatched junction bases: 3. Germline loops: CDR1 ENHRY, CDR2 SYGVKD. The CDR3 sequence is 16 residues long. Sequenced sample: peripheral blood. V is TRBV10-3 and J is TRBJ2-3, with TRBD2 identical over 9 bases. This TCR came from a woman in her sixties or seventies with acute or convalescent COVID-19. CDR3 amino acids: CAISELRGGGTDTQYF. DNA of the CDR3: TGTGCCATCAGTGAGTTGCGGGGGGGCGGCACAGATACGCAGTATTTT.